This TCR beta chain was obtained from a study of graft-versus-host responses after intestinal transplantation. The germline CDR1 and CDR2 sequences are LNHNV and YYDKDF (reference sequence). V shed 3 bases, J shed 6 bases, and the junction held 1 base outside the gene matches. CDR3 length: 14 amino acids. This table comes from immunoSEQ multiplex PCR, and its TCRdb copy is limited to in-frame clones, with some not included. The table includes under 80,000 clones, approximately 90% detected once. The chain has TRBV15 and TRBJ2-1; 11 positions agree with TRBD1. This sample comprised PBMCs, obtained 98 days after intestinal transplantation. The sequence derives from a human patient who received an intestinal transplant, so some T cells may come from the graft donor. As DNA, the CDR3 is TGTGCCACCAGCAGGGACAGGGGGCTCAATGAGCAGTTCTTC. This codes for CATSRDRGLNEQFF.